The clone carrying this T cell receptor beta chain was counted a single time. Germline V gene sequence: CDR1 PRHDT, CDR2 FYEKMQ (reference sequence). The CDR3 has 16 amino acids. J was trimmed by 9 bases and V by 5 bases; bases with no gene match: 17. Authors' methods: Reference gene primer amplification gave estimated nucleated cell counts. Only in-frame clones appear in the TCRdb table, and some are missing; sequencing was by immunoSEQ multiplex PCR. That table is the source of V, J and clone size, and D and trimming were worked out from the DNA. Among under 150,000 clones listed, around 84% were seen once. This entry belongs to a study of blood T cell repertoires in COVID-19. About the study: COVID-19 samples, acute and convalescent, were from the United States, Italy and Spain. PBMCs, B-cell-depleted T cells, or T cells were the source of the cDNA or gDNA that made up the material.

The clonotype originates from a human donor in a cohort sampled during active COVID-19. The genes are TRBV13 and TRBJ2-7; TRBD1 matches 9 bases. Sequenced: peripheral blood. In nucleotides, the CDR3 is TGTGCCAGCAGCCCAAAACCGGGACAGGGCGTAACGGGGCAGTACTTC. It is translated as CASSPKPGQGVTGQYF.